The clone carrying this T cell receptor (beta chain) was detected ten times or more. Its antigen is unknown. Germline-derived CDR1 and CDR2 are SGHRS and YFSETQ. The ends were cut back, 2 bases at V and 0 bases at J, with 15 bases in the middle. CDR3 length: 16 residues. This specimen comes from a study of neurological immune-mediated disorders. cDNA synthesis was performed by 5'RACE with 10-nucleotide random UMIs. TCRdb reprocessed the 5' RACE reads via MiXCR and lists one record per CDR3 protein. Among 50,000 or so distinct CDR3 sequences listed, about 3% were seen once. Study outcomes and limitations: No expanded-clone CDR3 amino acid sequence recurred across subjects, suggesting private TCR-beta repertoires.

The V call is TRBV5-1, the J call TRBJ2-7; D unclear. The sequenced material came from PBMCs. This clonotype originated in a middle-aged man with multiple sclerosis. CDR3 nucleotide sequence: TGCGCCAGCAGCTTTCGCCCCACAGAGTCCTCCTACGAGCAGTACTTC. It codes for CASSFRPTESSYEQYF.